These 7 T cell receptor beta chains were sequenced from one sample in a study of cytomegalovirus exposure and HLA in healthy donors. 60 Vbeta and 13 Jbeta primers were used in PCR. Clones were sequenced by immunoSEQ multiplex PCR, and TCRdb holds only the in-frame ones, with some missing. The table has around 140,000 clones, roughly 80% seen once. Sample: PBMCs. Every receptor here comes from a woman between 50 and 59 years old in good health and CMV-seropositive.

This sequence joins TRBV7-9 and TRBJ1-4; a possible D gene is TRBD1 (6 bases). The V gene's germline CDR1 is SEHNR and CDR2 FQNEAQ (reference sequence). The CDR3 extends over 16 amino acids. Trimming removed 2 bases at V and 4 bases at J, with 14 bases between. DNA for the CDR3: TGTGCCAGCAGCTTATTGCGAGACAGGAGTAATGAAAAACTGTTTTTT. This codes for CASSLLRDRSNEKLFF. Looking up the rest from reference TRBV7-9 and TRBJ1-4 gives the full variable domain: DTGVSQNPRHKITKRGQNVTFRCDPISEHNRLYWYRQTLGQGPEFLTYFQNEAQLEKSRLLSDRFSAERPKGSFSTLEIQRTEQGDSAMYLCASSLLRDRSNEKLFFGSGTQLSVL.

The chain employs TRBV7-6 and TRBJ2-7; 10 bases fit TRBD1. V trimming: 4 bases; J trimming: 3 bases; junction bases outside the gene matches: 6. The CDR3 consists of 15 residues. CDR1 SGHVS and CDR2 FNYEAQ come from the germline V gene. The CDR3 DNA follows: TGTGCCAGCAGCTCCGGGACAGGGGAATACTACGAGCAGTACTTC. As protein: CASSSGTGEYYEQYF.

This clone was counted a few times. The genes are TRBV7-9 and TRBJ2-3; 9 nucleotides align to TRBD2. The length of the CDR3 is 16 residues. The V segment lost 6 bases and the J segment 4 bases; nucleotides outside the gene matches: 11. Germline V gene data show CDR1 as SEHNR and CDR2 as FQNEAQ (reference sequence). CDR3 sequence (DNA): TGTGCCAGCAGTCGACTGTATAGCGGGAGAGCAGATACGCAGTATTTT. It codes for CASSRLYSGRADTQYF.

This chain links TRBV28 with TRBJ2-5; no clear D gene. The DNA end is a closer match to TRBJ2-7, so the J assignment may be wrong. Germline V CDR1 and CDR2: MDHEN, SYDVKM. CDR3 length: 11 amino acids. The CDR3: CASSTHYEQYF. The DNA for the CDR3 is TGTGCCAGCAGTACCCATTACGAGCAGTACTTC.

The chain recombines TRBV7-3 with TRBJ2-5; D gene ambiguous. Trimming left V 1 base short and J 1 base short, with 4 bases between. This CDR3 has 13 amino acids. Germline CDR1 reads SGHTA; CDR2 reads FQGTGA. CDR3 in DNA: TGTGCCAGCAGCTTAAGTCGCCAAGAGACCCAGTACTTC. It translates to CASSLSRQETQYF.

This chain uses TRBV2 with TRBJ2-1, with 10 nucleotides matching TRBD2. V gave up 6 bases and J gave up 5 bases; unmatched junction bases: 7. The CDR3 runs 15 residues. Per the germline V gene, CDR1 is SNHLY and CDR2 is FYNNEI. As DNA, the CDR3 is TGTGCCAGCAGGACCCTAGCGGGAGAGAACAATGAGCAGTTCTTC. It encodes CASRTLAGENNEQFF.

This clone was found once. In DNA form, the CDR3 reads TGTGCCAGCAGCTTAGACCCCCTAGGGGGAAGGAGGTTCTTC. This translates into CASSLDPLGGRRFF. The chain employs TRBV11-2 and TRBJ2-1; D is possibly TRBD1 (6 bases). Germline V gives CDR1 SGHAT, CDR2 FQNNGV. V lost 0 bases, J lost 15 bases, and 18 bases lay in between. The CDR3 runs to 14 residues.